One sample yielded the 13 T cell receptor beta chains listed below, sequenced in a study of T-cell memory formation after mild COVID-19. TCRdb passed the 5' RACE reads through MiXCR, listing each CDR3 protein once. The sample lists hundreds of thousands of distinct CDR3 sequences, about a sixth occurring once. Input material: PBMCs or a T cell subset sorted from them (not recorded which). Every receptor here comes from an adult woman who had mild COVID-19 (a few samples of this study predate the infection). Cell type and time point are not known.

This chain connects TRBV24-1 to TRBJ1-2, with D possibly being TRBD1 (5 bases). Per the germline V gene, CDR1 is KGHDR and CDR2 is SFDVKD. The V gene lost 1 base and the J gene lost 6 bases, with 11 bases spanning the gap. The CDR3 has 14 residues. As DNA, the CDR3 is TGTGCCACCAGTGATTTCCAGGGCCTAAATGGCTACACCTTC. As protein: CATSDFQGLNGYTF.

The rearrangement joins TRBV29-1 to TRBJ1-4; D is unresolved. CDR3 size: 15 residues. CDR1 SQVTM and CDR2 ANQGSEA come from the germline V gene. V dropped 6 bases and J dropped 0 bases, with 14 bases sitting between them. The CDR3 loop reads CSVMQAYATNEKLFF. Here the CDR3 DNA reads TGCAGCGTGATGCAAGCGTATGCAACTAATGAAAAACTGTTTTTT.

This clonotype was seen only a few times. This chain connects TRBV29-1 to TRBJ1-1; the D gene is possibly TRBD1 (5 bases). CDR3 length: 14 amino acids. Germline V gene lookup returns CDR1 SQVTM and CDR2 ANQGSEA. The V gene lost 5 bases and the J gene lost 4 bases, with 17 bases spanning the gap. The CDR3 DNA is TGCAGCGTTACCCCGACAGCGCAAGCCACTGAAGCTTTCTTT. Residues: CSVTPTAQATEAFF.

This chain joins TRBV11-3 and TRBJ2-1; 10 nucleotides match TRBD1. The trim removed 4 bases at V and 7 bases at J, leaving 10 bases unmatched. Germline lookup yields CDR1 SGHNT and CDR2 YENEEA. CDR3 length: 16 residues. CDR3 region: CASSSRSGQGRNEQFF. DNA of the CDR3: TGTGCCAGCAGCTCTAGATCGGGACAGGGGAGAAATGAGCAGTTCTTC.

There are a few counts of this clonotype. The chain links TRBV13 to TRBJ2-7; maybe TRBD1 (7 bases). The CDR3 is 14 residues long. Trimming shortened V by 5 bases and J by 0 bases, and 11 bases separated the two germline ends. Germline lookup yields CDR1 PRHDT and CDR2 FYEKMQ (reference sequence). The CDR3 sequence: CASSAGQPSYEQYF. Written as DNA, the CDR3 is TGTGCCAGCAGCGCGGGACAGCCCTCCTACGAGCAGTACTTC.

This clonotype was counted between two and nine times. The rearrangement uses TRBV4-2 and TRBJ2-1; TRBD2 agrees at 8 bases. The J segment lost 4 bases and the V segment lost 4 bases, leaving 9 bases of the junction unmatched. CDR3 length: 16 residues. Germline V gives CDR1 LGHNA, CDR2 YNFKEQ. CDR3 in amino acids: CASSRPLREGYNEQFF. The CDR3 DNA follows: TGTGCCAGCAGCCGGCCCCTCCGGGAGGGTTACAATGAGCAGTTCTTC.

This chain joins TRBV5-1 and TRBJ2-3; 8 nucleotides agree with TRBD1. Germline V gene lookup returns CDR1 SGHRS and CDR2 YFSETQ. The CDR3 consists of 14 residues. The junction had 7 bases not matched to a gene; V was cut back by 4 bases and J by 6 bases. The CDR3 DNA reads TGCGCCAGCAGCCTCGGGACAGGCGCGGATACGCAGTATTTT. Amino acid sequence: CASSLGTGADTQYF.

This clonotype was observed many times. The genes are TRBV12-3 or TRBV12-4 and TRBJ2-4; D uncertain. Trimming left V 3 bases short and J 0 bases short, with 6 bases between. This CDR3 has 14 residues. CDR3 nucleotides: TGTGCCAGCAGTTTGGGGATAGCCAAAAACATTCAGTACTTC. Encoded protein: CASSLGIAKNIQYF.

This clonotype was detected only a few times. The CDR3 spells CASQGRLGGYNEQFF. In nucleotides, the CDR3 is TGTGCCAGCCAAGGCCGGCTGGGAGGGTACAATGAGCAGTTCTTC. This chain links TRBV7-9 with TRBJ2-1, with 7 positions matching TRBD2. In germline, CDR1 is SEHNR, CDR2 FQNEAQ (reference sequence). The V and J ends lost 8 bases and 4 bases, in that order; junction bases with no gene match: 11. CDR3 length: 15 amino acids.

The chain recombines TRBV27 with TRBJ1-1; TRBD1 is a possible D gene (5 bases). With 5 bases removed from V and 6 bases from J, the gap between germline ends came to 13 bases. Germline V gene data show CDR1 as MNHEY and CDR2 as SMNVEV (reference sequence). The CDR3 contains 13 residues. The chain's CDR3 is CASSISRGAEAFF. The CDR3 DNA is TGTGCCAGCAGTATCTCCCGGGGGGCTGAAGCTTTCTTT.

This clonotype was picked up a small number of times. The CDR3 nucleotides read TGTGCCACCAGTGATCCCAGACAGGGCTTCTACGAGCAGTACTTC. This sequence encodes CATSDPRQGFYEQYF. V and J are TRBV24-1 and TRBJ2-7; 7 bases are a match to TRBD1. The length of the CDR3 is 15 residues. Per germline, CDR1 KGHDR and CDR2 SFDVKD. V lost 3 bases and J lost 3; bases outside the gene matches: 7.

The V gene is TRBV20-1, the J gene TRBJ2-6, with D unclear. Germline V gene data show CDR1 as DFQATT and CDR2 as SNEGSKA (reference sequence). The CDR3 sequence is 15 residues long. With 6 bases removed from V and 0 bases from J, the gap between germline ends came to 12 bases. In DNA, the CDR3 is TGCAGTGCAAGACACTTTAGCTCTGGGGCCAACGTCCTGACTTTC. Translated: CSARHFSSGANVLTF.

V is TRBV5-1 and J is TRBJ2-1, with 7 bases matching TRBD2. The length of the CDR3 is 15 residues. In germline, CDR1 is SGHRS, CDR2 YFSETQ. V trimming: 4 bases; J trimming: 1 base; junction bases outside the gene matches: 5. CDR3 protein: CASSPGLGSYNEQFF. CDR3 bases: TGCGCCAGCAGCCCCGGACTAGGTTCCTACAATGAGCAGTTCTTC.